This T cell receptor (beta chain) was sequenced in a study of breast tumors, draining lymph nodes, adjacent tissues. Notes on the study in general: Compared with lymph nodes, tumors were less diverse; compared with nontumor tissue, more.

TCRdb fed the multiplex PCR reads into MiXCR, producing one record per CDR3 protein. The top ten clones hold roughly 4.3% of a sample with 150,000 to 250,000 distinct CDR3 sequences, approximately 30% of them seen once. Looked up from germline, CDR1 is MNHEY and CDR2 is SVGAGI. V was cut by 6 bases and J by 7 bases, with 9 bases left in between. This CDR3 has 12 residues. Axillary draining lymph nodes of breast cancer patients supplied the node samples. On this clonotype itself: Antigen: not known.

The chain recombines TRBV6-5 with TRBJ2-2; tentative D call: TRBD2 (5 bases). The clonotype originates from a female donor with breast cancer. Some clones in this sample may be carry-over from other donors' samples. Sequenced input: axillary lymph node tissue. CDR3 coding DNA: TGTGCCAGCAGCCGCGCGGGCGGGGAGCTGTTTTTT. This sequence encodes CASSRAGGELFF.